This T cell receptor beta chain was sequenced during a study of T-cell memory formation after mild COVID-19. The CDR3 extends over 15 amino acids. Trimming removed 8 bases at V and 9 bases at J, with 20 bases between. The germline CDR1 and CDR2 sequences are SNHLY and FYNNEI. Constant-segment primers served in 5'RACE that generated TCR alpha and TCR beta cDNA libraries bearing sample barcodes and UMIs. Each CDR3 protein gets one entry after TCRdb re-called the 5' RACE reads with MiXCR. This table holds roughly 610,000 distinct CDR3 sequences, roughly 17% found once. Findings and limits, study-wide: Clones shrinking from day 15 to 85 showed even CD4/CD8 mixes; later expanders tilted CD4+. CD4+ contracting clones were mainly CM and EM; CD8+ ones, EMRA.

This clonotype came up a few times. No antigen is known for it. The chain has TRBV2 and TRBJ1-6, with D possibly TRBD1 on 6 matching bases. This clonotype originated in an adult woman who had mild COVID-19 (a few samples of this study predate the infection). Cell type and time point are not known. Sequenced input: PBMCs or a T cell subset sorted from them (not recorded which). CDR3 bases: TGTGCCAGCCTGAGTCAGGGGACTTTGGGTTCACCCCTCCACTTT. Protein: CASLSQGTLGSPLHF. The full variable domain, in which reference TRBV2 and TRBJ1-6 provide the parts outside the CDR3, is EPEVTQTPSHQVTQMGQEVILRCVPISNHLYFYWYRQILGQKVEFLVSFYNNEISEKSEIFDDQFSVERPDGSNFTLKIRSTKLEDSAMYFCASLSQGTLGSPLHFGNGTRLTVT.